This entry concerns a single T cell receptor (beta chain). The antigen is not known. Here immunoSEQ multiplex PCR was the method, and the copy in TCRdb shows in-frame clones only, minus some. Here the sample spans fewer than 200,000 clones, under 95% being singletons. There are 14 residues in the CDR3. The germline V gene has CDR1 MNHEY and CDR2 SVGEGT. V shed 0 bases and J 12 bases; nucleotides not matched to a gene: 9. The sample belongs to a study of T cell responses to AZD1222 COVID-19 vaccine. General observations from the study: Sampling captured repertoires only after the peak T cell response.

The sequencing here drew on peripheral blood, taken 28 days after the second AZD1222 dose. This receptor was identified in an adult who received the AZD1222 COVID-19 vaccine. The chain is built from TRBV6-2 or TRBV6-3 and TRBJ2-7; 9 bases are shared with TRBD1. The CDR3 sequence is CASSYSYSGTGTYF. The CDR3 DNA is TGTGCCAGCAGTTACTCATACTCCGGGACAGGGACGTACTTC.